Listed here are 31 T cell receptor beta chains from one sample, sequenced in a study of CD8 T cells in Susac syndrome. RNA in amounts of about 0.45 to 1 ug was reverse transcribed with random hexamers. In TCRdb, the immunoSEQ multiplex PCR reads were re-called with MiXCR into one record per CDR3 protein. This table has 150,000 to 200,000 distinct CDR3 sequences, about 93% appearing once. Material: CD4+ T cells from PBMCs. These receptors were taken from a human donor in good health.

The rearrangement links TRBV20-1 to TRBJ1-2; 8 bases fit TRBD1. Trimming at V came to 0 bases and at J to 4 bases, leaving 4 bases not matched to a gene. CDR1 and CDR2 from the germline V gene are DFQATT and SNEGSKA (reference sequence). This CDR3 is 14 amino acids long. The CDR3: CSARDADRAYGYTF. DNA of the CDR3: TGCAGTGCTAGAGATGCGGACAGGGCCTATGGCTACACCTTC.

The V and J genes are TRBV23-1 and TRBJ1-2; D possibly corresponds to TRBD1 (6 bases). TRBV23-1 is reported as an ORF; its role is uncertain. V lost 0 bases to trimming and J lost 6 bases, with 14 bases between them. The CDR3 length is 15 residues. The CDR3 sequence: CASSQSLGGENGYTF. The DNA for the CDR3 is TGCGCCAGCAGTCAATCATTAGGGGGAGAAAATGGCTACACCTTC.

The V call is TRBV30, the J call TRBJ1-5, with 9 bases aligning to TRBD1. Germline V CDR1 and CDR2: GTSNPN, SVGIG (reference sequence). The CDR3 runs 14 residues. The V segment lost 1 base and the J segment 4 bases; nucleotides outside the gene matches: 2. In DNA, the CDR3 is TGTGCCTGGAGTGGAGGGACAGGGAATCAGCCCCAGCATTTT. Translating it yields CAWSGGTGNQPQHF.

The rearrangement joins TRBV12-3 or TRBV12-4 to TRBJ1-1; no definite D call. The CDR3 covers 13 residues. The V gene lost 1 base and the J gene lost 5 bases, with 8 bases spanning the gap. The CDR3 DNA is TGTGCCAGCAGTTTAGAACGGTATACTGAAGCTTTCTTT. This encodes CASSLERYTEAFF.

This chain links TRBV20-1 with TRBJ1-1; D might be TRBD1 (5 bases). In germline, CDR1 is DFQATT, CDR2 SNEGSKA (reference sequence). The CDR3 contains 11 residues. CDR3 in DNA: TGCAGGCCGGGGGATCACACTGAAGCTTTCTTT. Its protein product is CRPGDHTEAFF.

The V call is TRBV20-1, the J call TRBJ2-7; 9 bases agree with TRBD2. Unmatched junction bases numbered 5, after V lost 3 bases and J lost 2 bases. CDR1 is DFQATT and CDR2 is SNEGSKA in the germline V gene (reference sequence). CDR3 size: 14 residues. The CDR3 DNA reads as TGCAGTGCTAGCATCCTAGCGGGGCCCTACGAGCAGTACTTC. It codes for CSASILAGPYEQYF.

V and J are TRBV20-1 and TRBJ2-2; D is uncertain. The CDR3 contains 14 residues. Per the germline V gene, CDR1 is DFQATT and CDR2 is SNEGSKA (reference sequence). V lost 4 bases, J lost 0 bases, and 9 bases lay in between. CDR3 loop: CSANGFANTGELFF. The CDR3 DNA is TGCAGTGCTAATGGGTTCGCGAACACCGGGGAGCTGTTTTTT.

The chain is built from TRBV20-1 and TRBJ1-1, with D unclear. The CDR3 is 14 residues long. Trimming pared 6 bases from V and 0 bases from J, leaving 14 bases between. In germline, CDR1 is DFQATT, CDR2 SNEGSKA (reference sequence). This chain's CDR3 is CSAHGQALNTEAFF. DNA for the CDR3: TGCAGTGCGCACGGTCAGGCCTTGAACACTGAAGCTTTCTTT.

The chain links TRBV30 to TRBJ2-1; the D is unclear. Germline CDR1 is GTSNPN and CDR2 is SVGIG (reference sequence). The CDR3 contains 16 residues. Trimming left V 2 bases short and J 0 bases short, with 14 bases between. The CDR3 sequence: CAWSREGRSSYNEQFF. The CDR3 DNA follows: TGTGCCTGGAGTCGTGAAGGGCGGAGCTCCTACAATGAGCAGTTCTTC.

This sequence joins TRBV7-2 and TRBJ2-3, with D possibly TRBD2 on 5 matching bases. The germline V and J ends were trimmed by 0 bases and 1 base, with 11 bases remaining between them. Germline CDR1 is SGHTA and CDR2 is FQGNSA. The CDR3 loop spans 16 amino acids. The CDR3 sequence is CASSLAGGPRTDTQYF. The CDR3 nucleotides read TGTGCCAGCAGCTTAGCGGGCGGGCCACGCACAGATACGCAGTATTTT.

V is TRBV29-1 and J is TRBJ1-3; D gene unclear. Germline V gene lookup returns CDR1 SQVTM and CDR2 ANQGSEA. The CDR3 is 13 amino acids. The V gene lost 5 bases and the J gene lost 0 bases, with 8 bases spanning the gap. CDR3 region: CSVMVSSGNTIYF. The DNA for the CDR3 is TGCAGCGTTATGGTGAGCTCTGGAAACACCATATATTTT.

DNA for the CDR3: TGCAGCGTTGCCGGCAGGCTTACAGATACGCAGTATTTT. Translation: CSVAGRLTDTQYF. The J gene is TRBJ2-3, the V gene TRBV29-1; D not resolved. CDR3 size: 13 residues. Germline loops: CDR1 SQVTM, CDR2 ANQGSEA. Trimming removed 4 bases from V and 3 bases from J, with 11 bases in between.

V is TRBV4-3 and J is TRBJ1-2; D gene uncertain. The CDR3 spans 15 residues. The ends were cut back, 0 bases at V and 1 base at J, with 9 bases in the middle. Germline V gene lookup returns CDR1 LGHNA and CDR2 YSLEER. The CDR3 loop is CASSQELQYNYGYTF. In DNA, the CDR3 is TGCGCCAGCAGCCAAGAATTACAGTATAACTATGGCTACACCTTC.

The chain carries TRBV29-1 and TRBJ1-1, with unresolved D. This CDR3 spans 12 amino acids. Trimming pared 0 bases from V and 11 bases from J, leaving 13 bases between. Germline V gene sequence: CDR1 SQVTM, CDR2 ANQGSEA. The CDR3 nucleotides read TGCAGCGTTGAAGAAGGCAGTGTGGCCGCTTTCTTT. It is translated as CSVEEGSVAAFF.

The CDR3 region has the DNA TGTGCCAGCTCACCAGGGGCTGGAAATTCACCCCTCCACTTT. Translated: CASSPGAGNSPLHF. The chain has TRBV18 and TRBJ1-6; the D gene is possibly TRBD1 (5 bases). The CDR3 runs 14 residues. From germline, CDR1 is KGHSH and CDR2 LQKENI. The V end was cut by 2 bases, the J end by 7 bases, with 9 bases between.

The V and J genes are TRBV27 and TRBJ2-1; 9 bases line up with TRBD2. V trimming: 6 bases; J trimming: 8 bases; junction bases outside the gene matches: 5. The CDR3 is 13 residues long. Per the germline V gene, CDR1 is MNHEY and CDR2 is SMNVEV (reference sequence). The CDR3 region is CASRPSGADEQFF. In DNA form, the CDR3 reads TGTGCCAGCAGACCTAGCGGGGCGGATGAGCAGTTCTTC.

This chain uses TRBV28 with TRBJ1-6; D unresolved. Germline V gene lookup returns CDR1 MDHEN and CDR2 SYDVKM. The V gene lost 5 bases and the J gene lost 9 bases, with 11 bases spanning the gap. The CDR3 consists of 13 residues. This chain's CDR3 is CASSPSSPSPLHF. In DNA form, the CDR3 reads TGTGCCAGCAGTCCATCGAGCCCTTCACCCCTCCACTTT.

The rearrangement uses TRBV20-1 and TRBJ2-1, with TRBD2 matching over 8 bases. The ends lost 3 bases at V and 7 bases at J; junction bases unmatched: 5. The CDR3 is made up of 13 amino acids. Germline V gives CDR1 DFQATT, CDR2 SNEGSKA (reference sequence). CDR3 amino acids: CSASGLAWNEQFF. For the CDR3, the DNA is TGCAGTGCTAGCGGACTAGCATGGAATGAGCAGTTCTTC.

The CDR3 nucleotides read TGTGCCAGCTCACCGGACAACAATCAGCCCCAGCATTTT. The encoded protein is CASSPDNNQPQHF. The chain has TRBV18 and TRBJ1-5; tentative D call: TRBD1 (5 bases). This CDR3 region has 13 residues. Germline values: CDR1 KGHSH, CDR2 LQKENI. V was pared by 3 bases and J by 3 bases, with 6 bases between. The entire variable domain, with the rest obtained from reference TRBV18 and TRBJ1-5, is as follows: NAGVMQNPRHLVRRRGQEARLRCSPMKGHSHVYWYRQLPEEGLKFMVYLQKENIIDESGMPKERFSAEFPKEGPSILRIQQVVRGDSAAYFCASSPDNNQPQHFGDGTRLSIL.

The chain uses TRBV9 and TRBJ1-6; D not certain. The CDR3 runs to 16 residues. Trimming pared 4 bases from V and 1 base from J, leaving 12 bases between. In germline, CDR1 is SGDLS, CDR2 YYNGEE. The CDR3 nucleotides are TGTGCCAGCAGCAGGGAGGTGGGGTCCTATAATTCACCCCTCCACTTT. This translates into CASSREVGSYNSPLHF.

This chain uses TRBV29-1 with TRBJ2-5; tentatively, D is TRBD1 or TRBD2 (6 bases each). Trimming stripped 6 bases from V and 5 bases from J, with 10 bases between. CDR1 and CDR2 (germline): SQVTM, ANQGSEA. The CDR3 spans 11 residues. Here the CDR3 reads CSVLGGETQYF. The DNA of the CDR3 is TGCAGCGTCCTGGGGGGCGAGACCCAGTACTTC.

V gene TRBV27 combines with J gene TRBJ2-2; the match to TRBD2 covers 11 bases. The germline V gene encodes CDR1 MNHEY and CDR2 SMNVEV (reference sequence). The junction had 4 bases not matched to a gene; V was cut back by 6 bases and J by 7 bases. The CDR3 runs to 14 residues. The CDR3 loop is CASRLAGARGELFF. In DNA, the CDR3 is TGTGCCAGCAGACTAGCGGGGGCCCGCGGGGAGCTGTTTTTT.

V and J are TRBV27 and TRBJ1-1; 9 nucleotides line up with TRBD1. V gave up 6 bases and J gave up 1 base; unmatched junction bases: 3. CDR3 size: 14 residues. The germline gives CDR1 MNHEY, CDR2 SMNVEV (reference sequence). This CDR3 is CASSRDRANTEAFF. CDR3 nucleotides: TGTGCCAGCAGCCGGGACAGGGCGAACACTGAAGCTTTCTTT.

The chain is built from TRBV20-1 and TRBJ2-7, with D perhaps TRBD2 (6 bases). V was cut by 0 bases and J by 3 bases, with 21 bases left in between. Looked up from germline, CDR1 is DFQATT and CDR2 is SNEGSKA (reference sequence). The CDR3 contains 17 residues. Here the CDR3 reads CSARDPSGNGRRYEQYF. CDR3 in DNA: TGCAGTGCTAGAGACCCAAGCGGAAACGGGAGACGCTACGAGCAGTACTTC.

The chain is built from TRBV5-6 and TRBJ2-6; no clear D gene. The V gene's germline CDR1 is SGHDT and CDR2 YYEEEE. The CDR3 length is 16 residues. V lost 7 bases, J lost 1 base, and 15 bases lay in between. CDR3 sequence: CASRPGSLSGANVLTF. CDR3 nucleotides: TGTGCCAGCCGCCCCGGCAGTCTATCTGGGGCCAACGTCCTGACTTTC.

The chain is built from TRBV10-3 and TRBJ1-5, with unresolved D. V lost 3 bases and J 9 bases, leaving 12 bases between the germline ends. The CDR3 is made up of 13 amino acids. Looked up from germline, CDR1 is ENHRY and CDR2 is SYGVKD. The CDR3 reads CAISDQDSGPQHF. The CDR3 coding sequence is TGTGCCATCAGTGACCAGGATAGCGGGCCCCAGCATTTT.

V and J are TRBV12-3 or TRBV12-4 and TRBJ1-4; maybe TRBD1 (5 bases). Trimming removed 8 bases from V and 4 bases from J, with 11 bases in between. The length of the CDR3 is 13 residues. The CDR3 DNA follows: TGTGCCAGCGGACACTCTCTTAATGAAAAACTGTTTTTT. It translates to CASGHSLNEKLFF.

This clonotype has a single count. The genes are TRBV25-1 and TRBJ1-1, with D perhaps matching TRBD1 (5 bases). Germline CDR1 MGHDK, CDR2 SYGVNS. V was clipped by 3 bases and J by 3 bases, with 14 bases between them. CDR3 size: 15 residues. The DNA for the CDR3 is TGTGCCAGCAGTGATGGTGGGGGAACGTACACTGAAGCTTTCTTT. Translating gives CASSDGGGTYTEAFF.

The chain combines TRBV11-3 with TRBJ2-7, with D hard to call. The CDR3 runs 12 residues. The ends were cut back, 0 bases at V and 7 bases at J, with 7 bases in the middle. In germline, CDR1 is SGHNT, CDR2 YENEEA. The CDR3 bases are TGTGCCAGCAGCTTAGATGGGCAGGAGCAGTACTTC. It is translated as CASSLDGQEQYF.

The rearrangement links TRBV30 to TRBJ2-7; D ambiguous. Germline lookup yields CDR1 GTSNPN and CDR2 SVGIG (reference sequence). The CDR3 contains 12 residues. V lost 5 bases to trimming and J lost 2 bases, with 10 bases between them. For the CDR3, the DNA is TGTGCCTGGGGGGATAGTCCCTACGAGCAGTACTTC. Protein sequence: CAWGDSPYEQYF.

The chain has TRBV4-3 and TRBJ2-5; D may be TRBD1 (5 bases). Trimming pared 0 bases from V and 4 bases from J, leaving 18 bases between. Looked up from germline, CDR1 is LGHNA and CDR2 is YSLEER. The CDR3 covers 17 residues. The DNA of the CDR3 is TGCGCCAGCAGCCAAGATCGAGGCAGGGCCAATGGAGAGACCCAGTACTTC. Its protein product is CASSQDRGRANGETQYF.